A selection of T cell receptor beta chains follows, all from one sample in a study of a mutant IDH1 vaccine in newly diagnosed glioma. Here immunoSEQ multiplex PCR was the method, and the copy in TCRdb shows in-frame clones only, minus some. The profile covers under 65,000 clones, with roughly 80% appearing a single time and about 1.7% taken by the ten largest. Specimen: PBMCs, collected from a glioma patient treated with radiotherapy, temozolomide or both. The source is a woman between 40 and 55 years old with glioma. The conserved cysteine and the conserved F or W are not part of the CDR3 here.

v_call	j_call	cdr3_aa
TRBV6-1	TRBJ1-1	ASSQSSTAF
TRBV6-1	TRBJ1-2	ASSQSGGKRDGYT
TRBV5-1	TRBJ2-1	ASRREGGTYNEQF
TRBV11-2	TRBJ1-1	ASSLIGKDTEAF
TRBV2	TRBJ1-5	ASRDDRGNSNQPQH
TRBV7-9	TRBJ2-3	ASSLIGDTQY
TRBV7-6	TRBJ1-5	ASSLSWGNQPQH
TRBV30	TRBJ2-2	AWSLHGGELF
TRBV29-1	TRBJ1-1	SVETGLNTEAF
TRBV2	TRBJ2-5	ASTREGGPHEY
TRBV30	TRBJ1-6	AWRRVVSSYNSPLH
TRBV30	TRBJ1-2	AGRGGHAYGYT
TRBV2	TRBJ2-4	ASKRAKNIQY
TRBV6-7	TRBJ1-5	ASSYIYSNQPQH
TRBV11-2	TRBJ2-6	ASSGRRDLSRGANVLT
TRBV29-1	TRBJ2-1	SVDKTFSYNEQF
TRBV7-8	TRBJ1-5	ASSLTPASNQPQH
TRBV5-1	TRBJ2-7	ASSEPLADSYEQY
TRBV30	TRBJ1-4	AWSAGLEKLF
TRBV7-8	TRBJ2-3	ASSLVDTGPTDTQY
TRBV19	TRBJ2-2	ASRGAATNTGELF
TRBV7-2	TRBJ2-2	ASSSPLNRGELF
TRBV30	TRBJ2-3	AWTSGSDTQY
TRBV5-6	TRBJ2-1	ASSFAGPRSDNEQF
TRBV19	TRBJ2-5	ASSRGVWGQETQY
TRBV5-1	TRBJ2-1	ASSPGRIDEQF
TRBV5-6	TRBJ1-1	ASTLFGQGMNTEAF
TRBV6-1	TRBJ2-5	ASRAGASETQY
TRBV5-1	TRBJ1-4	ASSFVGVGEKLF
TRBV14	TRBJ1-2	ASSQGGRGYGYT
TRBV9	TRBJ1-6	ASSGPPLH
TRBV27	TRBJ2-7	ASSAGTSGGNEQY
TRBV5-4	TRBJ2-6	ASSRVWTSGANVLT
TRBV5-5	TRBJ2-7	ASSSTIPLAQVPYEQY
TRBV6-1	TRBJ2-1	ASSDTIGGQEQF
TRBV6-5	TRBJ1-1	ASSLHRGSNEAF
TRBV7-9	TRBJ1-5	ASSLGRDISNQPQH
TRBV27	TRBJ1-2	ASSDSPVDYGYT
TRBV6-5	TRBJ1-2	ASSQDSTHYGYT
TRBV6-1	TRBJ1-1	ASSEFGRRQATEAF
TRBV14	TRBJ2-7	ASSIGTGGYEQY
TRBV10-1	TRBJ2-3	ASSQTSGVSDTQY
TRBV2	TRBJ2-2	ASRRTGELF
TRBV6-5	TRBJ1-6	ASSYSIIGSPLH
TRBV5-1	TRBJ1-1	ASSLAPWTVDTEAF
TRBV7-7	TRBJ1-1	ASSGDRSEAF
TRBV6-5	TRBJ2-7	ASSYLDSPYEQY
TRBV2	TRBJ1-2	ASTGRSYGYT
TRBV30	TRBJ1-4	AWSTGVTNEKLF
TRBV9	TRBJ1-2	ASSVGPGTEDGYT
TRBV7-9	TRBJ1-3	ASSLEAGFLRGTIY
TRBV4-1	TRBJ2-1	ASSHHLTRYNEQF
TRBV6-6	TRBJ1-1	ASSYSEGDTEAF
TRBV7-9	TRBJ2-3	ASGPRGPPDTQY
TRBV19	TRBJ1-5	ASSTSPGGRWDQPQH
TRBV30	TRBJ1-2	AWSSGGPDYGYT
TRBV30	TRBJ2-5	AWSVLTGAAQETQY
TRBV5-1	TRBJ1-2	ASSLTGQGYGYT
TRBV5-4	TRBJ2-7	ASSPPGQGLDEQY